This is a list of T cell receptor beta chains from one sample in a study of blood T cell repertoires in COVID-19. Profiled with immunoSEQ multiplex PCR; TCRdb holds only in-frame clones, not every one. The sample carries approximately 300,000 clones, over 70% recorded once. The sample comprised peripheral blood. All receptors derive from a woman in her forties or fifties with acute or convalescent COVID-19. The CDR3 runs from the conserved cysteine through the conserved F or W. The D gene is left open where the match is weak. Only part of the rows carry a size: once, few, many, or a class if the clone is expanded.

j_call clone_size v_call d_call cdr3_aa cdr3_nt
TRBJ1-5 NA TRBV21-1 NA CASSKGGGQPQHF TGTGCCAGCAGCAAGGGGGGGGGTCAGCCCCAGCATTTT
TRBJ1-2 NA TRBV3-1/TRBV3-2 NA CASSHDWSEGYGYTF TGTGCCAGCAGCCACGACTGGTCGGAGGGTTATGGCTACACCTTC
TRBJ1-1 NA TRBV12-3/TRBV12-4 NA CASRFGGVTEAFF TGTGCCAGCAGATTCGGGGGTGTCACTGAAGCTTTCTTT
TRBJ2-3 NA TRBV30 TRBD2 CAWSVPPSRGGADTQYF TGTGCCTGGAGTGTACCCCCCTCGCGGGGGGGGGCAGATACGCAGTATTTT
TRBJ2-2 NA TRBV5-4 NA CASSSPTGTGELFF TGTGCCAGCAGCTCCCCGACAGGAACCGGGGAGCTGTTTTTT
TRBJ2-5 once TRBV30 NA CAWTGRDSARETQYF TGTGCCTGGACTGGTAGGGACTCGGCACGAGAGACCCAGTACTTC
TRBJ2-2 NA TRBV27 NA CASSLKGAGELFF TGTGCCAGCAGTTTAAAGGGGGCCGGGGAGCTGTTTTTT
TRBJ2-7 NA TRBV7-9 NA CASTGPSYEQYF TGTGCCAGCACTGGGCCCTCCTACGAGCAGTACTTC
TRBJ2-1 NA TRBV25-1 TRBD2 CASSGFSGGSYNEQFF TGTGCCAGCAGTGGCTTTAGCGGGGGGTCCTACAATGAGCAGTTCTTC
TRBJ2-1 NA TRBV4-2 NA CASRQGFSPDNEQFF TGTGCCAGCAGACAGGGATTTAGCCCCGACAATGAGCAGTTCTTC
TRBJ1-5 NA TRBV5-8 NA CASSPRGGSSNQPQHF TGTGCCAGCAGCCCGAGGGGAGGTTCTAGCAATCAGCCCCAGCATTTT
TRBJ1-1 NA TRBV11-2 NA CASSFQGVNTEAFF TGTGCCAGCAGCTTCCAAGGGGTGAACACTGAAGCTTTCTTT
TRBJ2-7 once TRBV7-2 TRBD2 CASSLMGGYEQYF TGTGCCAGCAGCTTAATGGGAGGGTACGAGCAGTACTTC
TRBJ2-7 NA TRBV6-5 TRBD1 CASSYGTGGFYEQYF TGTGCCAGCAGTTACGGGACAGGGGGCTTCTACGAGCAGTACTTC
TRBJ1-5 NA TRBV19 TRBD1 CASMGSATGVLSNQPQHF TGTGCCAGTATGGGGTCGGCGACAGGGGTGCTAAGCAATCAGCCCCAGCATTTT
TRBJ2-1 NA TRBV7-2 TRBD2 CASSRRGSSSGIEIIEQFF TGTGCCAGCAGCCGTCGCGGGTCGTCTAGCGGGATAGAGATCATTGAGCAGTTCTTC
TRBJ1-1 NA TRBV10-3 TRBD1 CAIGTGDMNTEAFF TGTGCCATAGGGACAGGGGACATGAACACTGAAGCTTTCTTT
TRBJ1-2 once TRBV29-1 NA CSVPQQLRHTF TGCAGCGTTCCTCAACAGTTACGGCACACCTTC
TRBJ2-3 NA TRBV7-3 NA CASSRGQLITDTQYF TGTGCCAGCAGCCGCGGACAGCTCATTACAGATACGCAGTATTTT
TRBJ1-5 few TRBV30 NA CAWSEPNQPQHF TGTGCCTGGAGTGAGCCCAATCAGCCCCAGCATTTT
TRBJ2-3 NA TRBV5-1 TRBD2 CASSLEGGGAGDTQYF TGCGCCAGCAGCTTGGAAGGCGGGGGGGCCGGGGATACGCAGTATTTT
TRBJ1-2 NA TRBV5-4 NA CASSLAGGWNGYTF TGTGCCAGCAGCTTGGCGGGGGGGTGGAATGGCTACACCTTC
TRBJ2-7 NA TRBV30 NA CAWSVQGPGYEQYF TGTGCCTGGAGTGTGCAGGGGCCTGGGTACGAGCAGTACTTC
TRBJ2-7 NA TRBV24-1 NA CATSDPRSPQGEQYF TGTGCCACCAGTGATCCCCGGTCCCCCCAGGGGGAGCAGTACTTC
TRBJ2-1 NA TRBV10-3 TRBD2 CAISESSGRIRPYNEQFF TGTGCCATCAGTGAGTCGAGCGGGAGGATTAGACCCTACAATGAGCAGTTCTTC
TRBJ2-2 NA TRBV7-9 TRBD2 CASSSNRAGGAGELFF TGTGCCAGCAGCTCTAATAGGGCGGGGGGCGCCGGGGAGCTGTTTTTT
TRBJ2-5 NA TRBV4-2 NA CASSPLPGPTQYF TGTGCCAGCAGCCCCCTTCCAGGCCCTACCCAGTACTTC
TRBJ2-5 NA TRBV25-1 NA CASSEYTGSVTQYF TGTGCCAGCAGTGAATATACCGGGTCCGTGACCCAGTACTTC